The 32 T cell receptor beta chains below come from one sample, sequenced in a study of blood T cell repertoires in COVID-19. TCRdb keeps only in-frame clones here, not all; method: immunoSEQ multiplex PCR. The sample consists of about 110,000 clones, more than 80% of them appearing once. Sequenced input: peripheral blood. These receptors were taken from a woman between 45 and 60 years old with acute or convalescent COVID-19.

The chain links TRBV5-1 to TRBJ1-4; D might be TRBD1 (5 bases). The CDR3 runs to 15 residues. The germline V and J ends were trimmed by 7 bases and 8 bases, with 21 bases remaining between them. Looked up from germline, CDR1 is SGHRS and CDR2 is YFSETQ. For the CDR3, the DNA is TGCGCCAGCCGATCCAAGCCAGGGAATCGGGAAAAACTGTTTTTT. Its translation is CASRSKPGNREKLFF.

The chain employs TRBV19 and TRBJ1-5, with D tentatively TRBD1 (5 bases). The germline CDR1 and CDR2 sequences are LNHDA and SQIVND (reference sequence). Trimming cost V 4 bases and J 4 bases, with 11 bases left between them. The CDR3 totals 14 residues. CDR3 DNA sequence: TGTGCCAGTAGTAAGGGGATTGGGAATCAGCCCCAGCATTTT. Its protein is CASSKGIGNQPQHF.

This clone has just a few counts. The chain employs TRBV3-1 (or the pseudogene TRBV3-2) and TRBJ2-7, with 9 bases aligning to TRBD1. The CDR3 length is 14 residues. The J segment lost 2 bases and the V segment lost 4 bases, leaving 3 bases of the junction unmatched. In germline, CDR1 is LGHDT, CDR2 YNNKEL (reference sequence). The CDR3 loop is CASSLGQGTYEQYF. In DNA, the CDR3 is TGTGCCAGCAGCCTGGGACAGGGCACCTACGAGCAGTACTTC.

The rearrangement links TRBV3-1 (or the pseudogene TRBV3-2) to TRBJ1-2, with 7 bases lining up with TRBD1. The CDR3 covers 13 residues. Germline CDR1 LGHDT, CDR2 YNNKEL (reference sequence). Losses at the gene ends were 4 bases for V and 6 bases for J; bases not matched to a gene: 5. CDR3 residues: CASSPSTGNGYTF. The CDR3 region has the DNA TGTGCCAGCAGCCCTTCGACAGGGAATGGCTACACCTTC.

The V call is TRBV9, the J call TRBJ2-2; TRBD2 agrees at 11 bases. V gave up 1 base and J gave up 5 bases; unmatched junction bases: 7. The CDR3 length is 17 residues. Germline assignment: CDR1 SGDLS and CDR2 YYNGEE. In nucleotides, the CDR3 is TGTGCCAGCAGCGTAAACAAACTAGCGGGAGAGACCGGGGAGCTGTTTTTT. Translating gives CASSVNKLAGETGELFF.

The chain couples TRBV18 to TRBJ1-6, with D perhaps TRBD1 (6 bases). The CDR3 contains 16 residues. The germline CDR1 and CDR2 sequences are KGHSH and LQKENI. The V end lost 6 bases, the J end lost 3 bases, and 15 bases lay between the germline ends. In DNA form, the CDR3 reads TGTGCCAGCTCCGCGACCGGACAGCTCTATAATTCACCCCTCCACTTT. The encoded protein is CASSATGQLYNSPLHF.

The V and J genes are TRBV28 and TRBJ1-5, with 8 nucleotides matching TRBD1. V was pared by 2 bases and J by 5 bases, with 5 bases of the junction left unmatched. The CDR3 sequence is 15 residues long. Germline-derived CDR1 and CDR2 are MDHEN and SYDVKM. For the CDR3, the DNA is TGTGCCAGCAGTTTACCAGGGGGCAATTATCAGCCCCAGCATTTT. It yields the protein CASSLPGGNYQPQHF.

The chain employs TRBV5-1 and TRBJ1-1; TRBD1 aligns across 7 bases. This CDR3 has 15 residues. The J segment lost 3 bases and the V segment lost 4 bases, leaving 9 bases of the junction unmatched. Germline-derived CDR1 and CDR2 are SGHRS and YFSETQ. CDR3 loop: CASSPEQGVHTEAFF. The DNA for the CDR3 is TGCGCCAGCAGCCCAGAGCAGGGGGTACACACTGAAGCTTTCTTT.

The chain joins TRBV5-4 to TRBJ1-1; D remains ambiguous. CDR3 length equals 11 residues. V lost 0 bases and J 6 bases, leaving 3 bases between the germline ends. The germline CDR1 and CDR2 sequences are SGHNT and YYREEE (reference sequence). The CDR3 loop reads CASSLGAEAFF. CDR3 DNA: TGTGCCAGCAGCTTGGGCGCTGAAGCTTTCTTT.

J is TRBJ1-4 and V is TRBV3-1 (or the pseudogene TRBV3-2), with D perhaps TRBD1 (5 bases). V shed 6 bases and J shed 0 bases, with 11 bases lying between them. The length of the CDR3 is 15 residues. Germline CDR1 is LGHDT and CDR2 is YNNKEL (reference sequence). CDR3 DNA sequence: TGTGCCAGCAGGCAAACAGGAGCAACTAATGAAAAACTGTTTTTT. Its protein is CASRQTGATNEKLFF.

The chain couples TRBV5-1 to TRBJ2-2, with 9 bases matching TRBD2. Germline-derived CDR1 and CDR2 are SGHRS and YFSETQ. The CDR3 runs to 15 residues. V lost 3 bases, J lost 5 bases, and 5 bases stayed unmatched. The CDR3 here is CASSSRGGETGELFF. CDR3 coding DNA: TGCGCCAGCAGCTCACGCGGGGGGGAAACCGGGGAGCTGTTTTTT.

This sequence joins TRBV6-5 and TRBJ1-1; 10 nucleotides match TRBD1. CDR1 MNHEY and CDR2 SVGAGI come from the germline V gene. The CDR3 is 13 residues long. The V gene end was trimmed by 2 bases and the J gene end by 11 bases; junction bases not matched to a gene: 5. CDR3 in amino acids: CASSYGTGVRAFF. The DNA of the CDR3 is TGTGCCAGCAGTTACGGGACAGGGGTAAGGGCTTTCTTT.

This rearrangement joins TRBV29-1 to TRBJ1-3, with D possibly being TRBD1 (6 bases). V lost 4 bases, J lost 5 bases, and 9 bases lay in between. Per the germline V gene, CDR1 is SQVTM and CDR2 is ANQGSEA. This CDR3 spans 12 amino acids. The CDR3: CSVGQERNTIYF. The CDR3 DNA sequence: TGCAGCGTTGGACAGGAAAGAAACACCATATATTTT.

This clone was detected a few times. This rearrangement joins TRBV13 to TRBJ1-6; D is undetermined. The CDR3 spans 14 residues. The germline CDR1 and CDR2 sequences are PRHDT and FYEKMQ (reference sequence). V was clipped by 6 bases and J by 8 bases, with 14 bases between them. The CDR3 sequence: CASRPLGEDSPLHF. The CDR3 region has the DNA TGTGCCAGCAGACCCCTCGGAGAGGATTCACCCCTCCACTTT.

V and J are TRBV9 and TRBJ2-7; 7 bases line up with TRBD1. Germline V lookup: CDR1 SGDLS, CDR2 YYNGEE. The CDR3 covers 14 residues. V dropped 2 bases and J dropped 7; count of bases not matched to a gene: 9. CDR3 in DNA: TGTGCCAGCAGCGTTGGGACAGAAACGGGGGAGCAGTACTTC. Its protein product is CASSVGTETGEQYF.

The genes are TRBV11-3 and TRBJ2-5, with TRBD1 identical over 8 bases. Germline lookup yields CDR1 SGHNT and CDR2 YENEEA. The CDR3 loop spans 14 amino acids. V lost 4 bases and J lost 4; bases outside the gene matches: 5. The CDR3 region is CASSSNRGAETQYF. CDR3 sequence (DNA): TGTGCCAGCAGCTCGAACAGGGGGGCAGAGACCCAGTACTTC.

This chain links TRBV5-6 with TRBJ1-5; 7 bases are a match to TRBD1. The CDR3 loop spans 15 amino acids. Germline CDR1 and CDR2: SGHDT and YYEEEE. The trim removed 2 bases at V and 2 bases at J, leaving 4 bases unmatched. The CDR3 loop reads CASSFEGAGNQPQHF. Here the CDR3 DNA reads TGTGCCAGCAGCTTCGAGGGGGCCGGCAATCAGCCCCAGCATTTT.

This rearrangement joins TRBV29-1 to TRBJ1-1; tentatively, D is TRBD1 (6 bases). V shed 7 bases and J shed 4 bases, with 16 bases lying between them. The CDR3 sequence is 13 residues long. The germline V gene encodes CDR1 SQVTM and CDR2 ANQGSEA. The CDR3 nucleotides read TGCAGCGGAAACAGGGAGCCTTCCACTGAAGCTTTCTTT. This translates into CSGNREPSTEAFF. Full variable domain (remainder filled in from reference TRBV29-1 and TRBJ1-1): SAVISQKPSRDICQRGTSLTIQCQVDSQVTMMFWYRQQPGQSLTLIATANQGSEATYESGFVIDKFPISRPNLTFSTLTVSNMSPEDSSIYLCSGNREPSTEAFFGQGTRLTVV.

V and J are TRBV9 and TRBJ2-7, with TRBD1 matching over 8 bases. Germline-derived CDR1 and CDR2 are SGDLS and YYNGEE. The CDR3 runs to 14 residues. J was trimmed by 6 bases and V by 2 bases; bases with no gene match: 7. The CDR3 nucleotides read TGTGCCAGCAGCGTCGACAGGGGTGGGAGCGAGCAGTACTTC. Its translation: CASSVDRGGSEQYF.

The V call is TRBV6-2 or TRBV6-3, the J call TRBJ1-1; no definite D call. Germline V CDR1 and CDR2: MNHEY, SVGEGT. The CDR3 covers 14 residues. Trimming removed 6 bases from V and 3 bases from J, with 14 bases in between. The CDR3 sequence is CASSITHRDTEAFF. The CDR3 nucleotides are TGTGCCAGCAGCATCACTCACCGGGACACTGAAGCTTTCTTT.

The V call is TRBV5-1, the J call TRBJ1-4, with no clear D. The CDR3 consists of 14 residues. Germline CDR1 is SGHRS and CDR2 is YFSETQ. V lost 0 bases and J lost 4, with 7 bases in between. The CDR3 spells CASSLGRNNEKLFF. The CDR3 bases are TGCGCCAGCAGCTTGGGGCGGAATAATGAAAAACTGTTTTTT.

The rearrangement uses TRBV6-5 and TRBJ1-2; maybe TRBD1 (6 bases). The CDR3 sequence is 14 residues long. Per germline, CDR1 MNHEY and CDR2 SVGAGI. The germline V and J ends were trimmed by 11 bases and 2 bases, with 18 bases remaining between them. CDR3 in amino acids: CAGGHKRLNYGYTF. Here the CDR3 DNA reads TGTGCCGGGGGACATAAAAGATTAAACTATGGCTACACCTTC.

This clone was counted between two and nine times. The rearrangement joins TRBV6-5 to TRBJ1-5; D unresolved. V was shortened by 8 bases and J by 9 bases, with 11 bases between the two germline ends. CDR1 MNHEY and CDR2 SVGAGI come from the germline V gene. CDR3 length: 11 amino acids. CDR3 residues: CASGAFRPQHF. For the CDR3, the DNA is TGTGCCAGCGGAGCTTTCCGGCCCCAGCATTTT.

The J gene is TRBJ2-7, the V gene TRBV30; the match to TRBD2 covers 7 bases. Germline V gene sequence: CDR1 GTSNPN, CDR2 SVGIG (reference sequence). The CDR3 covers 17 residues. The V gene end was trimmed by 4 bases and the J gene end by 2 bases; junction bases not matched to a gene: 17. DNA for the CDR3: TGTGCCTGGACCCCCCCCCTTGGGGCTAGCGGTCCCTACGAGCAGTACTTC. It translates to CAWTPPLGASGPYEQYF. Complete variable domain (other parts from reference TRBV30 and TRBJ2-7): SQTIHQWPATLVQPVGSPLSLECTVEGTSNPNLYWYRQAAGRGLQLLFYSVGIGQISSEVPQNLSASRPQDRQFILSSKKLLLSDSGFYLCAWTPPLGASGPYEQYFGPGTRLTVT.

This chain joins TRBV5-4 and TRBJ2-7, with TRBD1 identical over 7 bases. The CDR3 spans 13 residues. V shed 0 bases and J 6 bases; nucleotides not matched to a gene: 3. Germline CDR1 SGHNT, CDR2 YYREEE (reference sequence). The CDR3 nucleotides are TGTGCCAGCAGCTTGGAAGGGGGCGTCGAGCAGTACTTC. Its translation: CASSLEGGVEQYF.

The V and J genes are TRBV19 and TRBJ1-1; TRBD1 aligns across 10 bases. CDR1 and CDR2 (germline): LNHDA, SQIVND (reference sequence). The ends lost 8 bases at V and 6 bases at J; junction bases unmatched: 12. The CDR3 sequence is 15 residues long. In DNA form, the CDR3 reads TGTGCCAGTGGACCGGGACAGGGGACTCTCCCTGAAGCTTTCTTT. This sequence encodes CASGPGQGTLPEAFF.

The chain carries TRBV24-1 and TRBJ2-1; possibly TRBD2 for D (6 bases). Germline V gene data show CDR1 as KGHDR and CDR2 as SFDVKD. The CDR3 has 14 amino acids. V was trimmed by 5 bases and J by 5 bases, leaving 12 bases between them. The CDR3 sequence is CATSGAGTDNEQFF. The CDR3 bases are TGTGCCACCAGTGGAGCTGGGACTGACAATGAGCAGTTCTTC.

The CDR3 bases are TGCAGCGTTGAATCCATGAACACTGAAGCTTTCTTT. This gives the protein CSVESMNTEAFF. The chain has TRBV29-1 and TRBJ1-1; D call uncertain. This CDR3 has 12 amino acids. The V gene's germline CDR1 is SQVTM and CDR2 ANQGSEA. The germline V and J ends were trimmed by 2 bases and 0 bases, with 4 bases remaining between them.

The chain carries TRBV29-1 and TRBJ1-1; TRBD1 matches 7 bases. The V and J ends lost 5 bases and 4 bases, in that order; junction bases with no gene match: 13. CDR1 and CDR2 from the germline V gene are SQVTM and ANQGSEA. The CDR3 sequence is 15 residues long. The chain's CDR3 is CSVTKGARISTEAFF. CDR3 bases: TGCAGCGTTACCAAGGGGGCGAGGATCAGCACTGAAGCTTTCTTT.

This chain links TRBV9 with TRBJ2-6, with 7 bases that match TRBD1. V was pared by 0 bases and J by 4 bases, with 10 bases of the junction left unmatched. Looked up from germline, CDR1 is SGDLS and CDR2 is YYNGEE. The CDR3 spans 18 residues. CDR3 amino acids: CASSVATGQRRGANVLTF. Written as DNA, the CDR3 is TGTGCCAGCAGCGTAGCTACGGGACAGCGTAGAGGGGCCAACGTCCTGACTTTC.

The chain uses TRBV25-1 and TRBJ1-1; D remains ambiguous. This CDR3 contains 14 residues. Germline values: CDR1 MGHDK, CDR2 SYGVNS. Trimming pared 7 bases from V and 5 bases from J, leaving 17 bases between. The CDR3 coding sequence is TGTGCCAGCACTCCGGTGGAGGTAGGGACTGAAGCTTTCTTT. Its translation: CASTPVEVGTEAFF.

The rearrangement uses TRBV7-2 and TRBJ2-1, with TRBD2 matching over 13 bases. The V gene end was trimmed by 2 bases and the J gene end by 10 bases; junction bases not matched to a gene: 2. The CDR3 runs 14 residues. Germline V gene lookup returns CDR1 SGHTA and CDR2 FQGNSA. CDR3 sequence: CASSLPTSGREQFF. The CDR3 DNA is TGTGCCAGCAGCTTACCGACTAGCGGGAGGGAGCAGTTCTTC. The full variable domain, with the rest looked up from reference TRBV7-2 and TRBJ2-1, is GAGVSQSPSNKVTEKGKDVELRCDPISGHTALYWYRQSLGQGLEFLIYFQGNSAPDKSGLPSDRFSAERTGGSVSTLTIQRTQQEDSAVYLCASSLPTSGREQFFGPGTRLTVL.